The 24 T cell receptor beta chains below were found in one sample sequenced in a study of T cells in localized non-small cell lung cancer. Measured with immunoSEQ multiplex PCR; TCRdb has only the in-frame clones, and not every one. Altogether about 27,000 clones are present, 75% to 90% being singletons, with the ten largest covering around an eighth. The sample in question was peripheral blood, obtained before any cancer treatment. The receptor set was obtained from a female donor of 60 years or more with stage II squamous cell lung carcinoma.

The chain uses TRBV7-3 and TRBJ2-1; 11 bases align to TRBD1. V shed 2 bases, J shed 8 bases, and the junction held 5 bases outside the gene matches. The germline CDR1 and CDR2 sequences are SGHTA and FQGTGA. The CDR3 consists of 15 residues. CDR3 in amino acids: CASSLLPGQGDEQFF. The CDR3 DNA reads as TGTGCCAGCAGCTTACTACCGGGACAGGGGGATGAGCAGTTCTTC.

V is TRBV15 and J is TRBJ2-1; no clear D gene. Between the trimmed V and J ends, which lost 1 base and 6 bases, there was a span of 10 bases. Germline V gene lookup returns CDR1 LNHNV and CDR2 YYDKDF (reference sequence). This CDR3 region has 14 residues. Here the CDR3 reads CATSRAGLGNEQFF. In DNA form, the CDR3 reads TGTGCCACCAGCAGAGCGGGCCTGGGCAATGAGCAGTTCTTC.

V and J are TRBV27 and TRBJ2-7; 11 nucleotides agree with TRBD2. The CDR3 contains 14 residues. Germline values: CDR1 MNHEY, CDR2 SMNVEV (reference sequence). Trimming took 4 bases from V and 3 from J; bases not matched to a gene: 2. The CDR3, as DNA: TGTGCCAGCAGTTCCACTAGCGGGAGCTACGAGCAGTACTTC. The encoded protein is CASSSTSGSYEQYF.

This chain connects TRBV5-1 to TRBJ2-1, with TRBD1 matching 7 bases. The ends lost 2 bases at V and 1 base at J; junction bases unmatched: 3. Germline assignment: CDR1 SGHRS and CDR2 YFSETQ. This CDR3 has 15 residues. Written as DNA, the CDR3 is TGCGCCAGCAGCTTTGGACAGGTTTCCTACAATGAGCAGTTCTTC. This encodes CASSFGQVSYNEQFF. Full variable domain (outside the CDR3, taken from reference TRBV5-1 and TRBJ2-1): KAGVTQTPRYLIKTRGQQVTLSCSPISGHRSVSWYQQTPGQGLQFLFEYFSETQRNKGNFPGRFSGRQFSNSRSEMNVSTLELGDSALYLCASSFGQVSYNEQFFGPGTRLTVL.

This clone was found a few times. The J gene is TRBJ2-2, the V gene TRBV5-1; TRBD1 matches 9 bases. Germline values: CDR1 SGHRS, CDR2 YFSETQ. The CDR3 totals 15 residues. Losses at the gene ends were 5 bases for V and 5 bases for J; bases not matched to a gene: 7. CDR3 in amino acids: CASRAGTGMTGELFF. CDR3 sequence (DNA): TGCGCCAGCAGGGCAGGGACAGGGATGACCGGGGAGCTGTTTTTT.

This chain joins TRBV2 and TRBJ1-1, with a tentative D call TRBD1 (6 bases). Trimming left V 2 bases short and J 2 bases short, with 9 bases between. The CDR3 runs 14 residues. Germline CDR1 SNHLY, CDR2 FYNNEI. CDR3 nucleotide sequence: TGTGCCAGCAGTGAACGACAGGTCAACACTGAAGCTTTCTTT. Translated, it gives CASSERQVNTEAFF.

The genes are TRBV19 and TRBJ2-5; possible D gene TRBD1, 6 bases. V was cut by 0 bases and J by 5 bases, with 16 bases left in between. The CDR3 loop spans 16 amino acids. CDR1 LNHDA and CDR2 SQIVND come from the germline V gene (reference sequence). CDR3 sequence reads: CASSIDGGASGETQYF. The CDR3 bases are TGTGCCAGTAGTATAGATGGGGGCGCGTCGGGCGAGACCCAGTACTTC.

This chain joins TRBV30 and TRBJ2-7; 8 bases match TRBD2. V lost 4 bases and J lost 2; bases outside the gene matches: 4. CDR1 GTSNPN and CDR2 SVGIG come from the germline V gene (reference sequence). The CDR3 sequence is 13 residues long. The CDR3 region is CAWTPGGTYEQYF. The CDR3 DNA sequence: TGTGCCTGGACCCCGGGGGGGACCTACGAGCAGTACTTC.

The chain links TRBV7-2 to TRBJ2-7, with D maybe TRBD1 (6 bases). Germline assignment: CDR1 SGHTA and CDR2 FQGNSA. The CDR3 has 13 residues. V was pared by 5 bases and J by 3 bases, with 11 bases between. The CDR3 is CASSVGQNYEQYF. CDR3 nucleotide sequence: TGTGCCAGCAGCGTAGGACAGAACTACGAGCAGTACTTC.

The chain uses TRBV18 and TRBJ1-6; D not resolved. The V gene's germline CDR1 is KGHSH and CDR2 LQKENI. The V end lost 3 bases, the J end lost 7 bases, and 10 bases lay between the germline ends. CDR3 length: 14 amino acids. CDR3 in DNA: TGTGCCAGCTCACCTGAGGGAGGGAATTCACCCCTCCACTTT. It yields the protein CASSPEGGNSPLHF. Filled out from reference TRBV18 and TRBJ1-6, the complete variable domain reads NAGVMQNPRHLVRRRGQEARLRCSPMKGHSHVYWYRQLPEEGLKFMVYLQKENIIDESGMPKERFSAEFPKEGPSILRIQQVVRGDSAAYFCASSPEGGNSPLHFGNGTRLTVT.

The chain has TRBV7-2 and TRBJ2-2; D is possibly TRBD1 or TRBD2 (5 bases each). Germline values: CDR1 SGHTA, CDR2 FQGNSA. V lost 4 bases and J lost 6, with 9 bases in between. The CDR3 is 13 amino acids. The CDR3: CASSWGRSGELFF. The DNA of the CDR3 is TGTGCCAGCAGCTGGGGACGTTCCGGGGAGCTGTTTTTT.

This clone was counted a single time. The chain has TRBV7-2 and TRBJ2-2; D is undetermined. Germline V gives CDR1 SGHTA, CDR2 FQGNSA. V shed 3 bases and J shed 4 bases, with 15 bases lying between them. This CDR3 spans 16 amino acids. Written as DNA, the CDR3 is TGTGCCAGCAGCTTGATGGGGAACTCGGGCACCGGGGAGCTGTTTTTT. Its protein product is CASSLMGNSGTGELFF.

The chain combines TRBV19 with TRBJ1-2; D remains ambiguous. CDR3 size: 13 residues. Trimming pared 6 bases from V and 2 bases from J, leaving 10 bases between. Germline CDR1 LNHDA, CDR2 SQIVND (reference sequence). CDR3 DNA sequence: TGTGCCAGTAGGTCCGGGCCCAACTATGGCTACACCTTC. Amino acids: CASRSGPNYGYTF.

This clone appeared a single time. The J gene is TRBJ2-7, the V gene TRBV19; maybe TRBD2 (6 bases). Deletions cut 6 bases from V and 0 bases from J, with 15 bases between. Per the germline V gene, CDR1 is LNHDA and CDR2 is SQIVND (reference sequence). This CDR3 has 15 residues. The CDR3 spells CASREGRDSSYEQYF. In DNA, the CDR3 is TGTGCCAGTAGAGAGGGCAGGGACTCCTCCTACGAGCAGTACTTC.

This clone appeared once. The CDR3 reads CASRDGTAGQPQHF. CDR3 sequence (DNA): TGCGCCAGCAGAGACGGGACAGCGGGTCAGCCCCAGCATTTT. The chain employs TRBV10-2 and TRBJ1-5; 7 nucleotides align to TRBD1. This CDR3 has 14 amino acids. Germline CDR1 WSHSY, CDR2 SAAADI. The V gene end was trimmed by 6 bases and the J gene end by 6 bases; junction bases not matched to a gene: 8.

The gene calls are TRBV19 and TRBJ2-7; 8 bases align to TRBD1. The trim removed 6 bases at V and 5 bases at J, leaving 9 bases unmatched. Germline V gene sequence: CDR1 LNHDA, CDR2 SQIVND (reference sequence). This CDR3 is built from 14 residues. DNA of the CDR3: TGTGCCAGTAGGGCACAGGGGGGACCCGACGAGCAGTACTTC. Translation: CASRAQGGPDEQYF.

The rearrangement uses TRBV27 and TRBJ2-3, with 9 nucleotides matching TRBD2. Germline trimming cut 5 bases from V and 4 bases from J; bases unmatched to any gene: 7. Germline V gene sequence: CDR1 MNHEY, CDR2 SMNVEV (reference sequence). The CDR3 is 15 residues long. The CDR3 DNA reads TGTGCCAGCAGTGGCCCGGGACTAGCTGCAGATACGCAGTATTTT. It translates to CASSGPGLAADTQYF.

J is TRBJ2-5 and V is TRBV7-9; no definite D call. V lost 1 base, J lost 1 base, and 13 bases lay in between. The germline gives CDR1 SEHNR, CDR2 FQNEAQ (reference sequence). CDR3 length equals 16 residues. The CDR3 spells CASSLDLGLSQETQYF. DNA of the CDR3: TGTGCCAGCAGCTTAGATTTAGGGCTAAGCCAAGAGACCCAGTACTTC.

The rearrangement uses TRBV18 and TRBJ2-1, with TRBD2 as a possible D gene (6 bases). The length of the CDR3 is 18 residues. V lost 2 bases to trimming and J lost 6 bases, with 23 bases between them. Germline V gene data show CDR1 as KGHSH and CDR2 as LQKENI. The CDR3 DNA follows: TGTGCCAGCTCACCATTTTTCCCCCCCACGGGAGTCAGCAATGAGCAGTTCTTC. Translating it yields CASSPFFPPTGVSNEQFF.

The chain couples TRBV7-2 to TRBJ1-5; D remains unclear. Germline-derived CDR1 and CDR2 are SGHTA and FQGNSA. V was trimmed by 5 bases and J by 6 bases, leaving 11 bases between them. The CDR3 is 13 residues long. CDR3 coding DNA: TGTGCCAGCAGCCCGCGGGCGGGTCAGCCCCAGCATTTT. Translation: CASSPRAGQPQHF.

The chain links TRBV5-1 to TRBJ1-3, with no clear D. The ends were cut back, 4 bases at V and 0 bases at J, with 14 bases in the middle. There are 16 residues in the CDR3. Per germline, CDR1 SGHRS and CDR2 YFSETQ. The CDR3 spells CASSPWATSSGNTIYF. DNA for the CDR3: TGCGCCAGCAGCCCCTGGGCCACTTCCTCTGGAAACACCATATATTTT.

This chain joins TRBV7-9 and TRBJ1-2; D remains unclear. Germline CDR1 reads SEHNR; CDR2 reads FQNEAQ (reference sequence). Between the trimmed V and J ends, which lost 0 bases and 8 bases, there was a span of 4 bases. The CDR3 covers 11 residues. Here the CDR3 DNA reads TGTGCCAGCAGCTTAGCGGGCGGCTACACCTTC. It specifies CASSLAGGYTF.

This chain links TRBV19 with TRBJ2-7; 10 nucleotides align to TRBD1. Germline V lookup: CDR1 LNHDA, CDR2 SQIVND (reference sequence). This CDR3 is built from 15 residues. The V segment lost 3 bases and the J segment 3 bases; nucleotides outside the gene matches: 5. CDR3 coding DNA: TGTGCCAGTAGTATGTCGACAGGGGGCATCTACGAGCAGTACTTC. Translation: CASSMSTGGIYEQYF.

CDR3 sequence reads: CASSLPGLAGVGEQYF. For the CDR3, the DNA is TGTGCCAGTAGCTTACCGGGACTAGCGGGAGTAGGGGAGCAGTACTTC. This chain uses TRBV19 with TRBJ2-7, with 14 bases fitting TRBD2. The CDR3 contains 16 residues. Germline assignment: CDR1 LNHDA and CDR2 SQIVND (reference sequence). J lost 7 bases, V lost 6 bases, and 11 bases had no gene match.